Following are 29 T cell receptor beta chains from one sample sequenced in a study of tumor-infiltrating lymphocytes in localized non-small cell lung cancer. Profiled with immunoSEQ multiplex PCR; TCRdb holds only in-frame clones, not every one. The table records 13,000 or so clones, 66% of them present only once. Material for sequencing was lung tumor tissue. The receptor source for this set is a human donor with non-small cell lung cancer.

CDR3 region: CSVRQGSGANVLTF. CDR3 nucleotides: TGCAGCGTCAGACAGGGATCTGGGGCCAACGTCCTGACTTTC. The chain has TRBV29-1 and TRBJ2-6; 7 nucleotides align to TRBD1. J gave up 1 base and V 6 bases, and 3 bases lay outside the gene matches. Germline V lookup: CDR1 SQVTM, CDR2 ANQGSEA. The CDR3 has 14 residues.

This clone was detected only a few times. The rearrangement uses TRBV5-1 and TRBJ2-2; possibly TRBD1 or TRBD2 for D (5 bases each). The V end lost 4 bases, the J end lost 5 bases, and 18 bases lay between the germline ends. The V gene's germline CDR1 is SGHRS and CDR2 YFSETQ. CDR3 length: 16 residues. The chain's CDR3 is CASSKNSVRGTGELFF. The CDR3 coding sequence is TGCGCCAGCAGCAAAAATTCAGTGAGGGGTACCGGGGAGCTGTTTTTT.

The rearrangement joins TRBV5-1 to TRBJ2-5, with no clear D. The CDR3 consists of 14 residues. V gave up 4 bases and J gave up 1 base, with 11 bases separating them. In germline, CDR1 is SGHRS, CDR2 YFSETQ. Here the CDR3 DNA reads TGCGCCAGCAGCGTTGGCAGCCCCCAAGAGACCCAGTACTTC. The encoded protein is CASSVGSPQETQYF.

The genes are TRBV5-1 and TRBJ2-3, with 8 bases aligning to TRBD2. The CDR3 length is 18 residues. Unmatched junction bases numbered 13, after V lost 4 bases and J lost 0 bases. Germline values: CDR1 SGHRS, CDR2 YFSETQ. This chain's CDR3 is CASSLIASLAGSTDTQYF. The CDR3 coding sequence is TGCGCCAGCAGCCTTATAGCTAGTTTAGCGGGAAGCACAGATACGCAGTATTTT.

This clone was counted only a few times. CDR3 sequence: CASSQDRGNEQYF. The CDR3 nucleotides are TGTGCCAGCAGCCAGGACAGGGGAAACGAGCAGTACTTC. The chain recombines TRBV7-2 with TRBJ2-7, with 9 positions matching TRBD1. Germline V CDR1 and CDR2: SGHTA, FQGNSA. The CDR3 contains 13 residues. V was clipped by 5 bases and J by 5 bases; unmatched bases: 4.

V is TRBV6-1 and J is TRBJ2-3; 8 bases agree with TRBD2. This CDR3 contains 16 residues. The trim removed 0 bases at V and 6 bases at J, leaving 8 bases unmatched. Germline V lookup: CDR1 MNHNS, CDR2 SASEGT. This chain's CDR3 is CASSEALAGSQDTQYF. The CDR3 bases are TGTGCCAGCAGTGAAGCATTAGCGGGGTCCCAGGATACGCAGTATTTT.

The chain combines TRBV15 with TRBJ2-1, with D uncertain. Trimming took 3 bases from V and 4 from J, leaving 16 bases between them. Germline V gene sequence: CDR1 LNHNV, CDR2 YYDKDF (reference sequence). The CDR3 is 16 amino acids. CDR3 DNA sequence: TGTGCCACCAGCAGGGTACAAGGGAACCCTTACAATGAGCAGTTCTTC. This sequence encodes CATSRVQGNPYNEQFF. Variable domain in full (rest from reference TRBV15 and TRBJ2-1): DAMVIQNPRYQVTQFGKPVTLSCSQTLNHNVMYWYQQKSSQAPKLLFHYYDKDFNNEADTPDNFQSRRPNTSFCFLDIRSPGLGDTAMYLCATSRVQGNPYNEQFFGPGTRLTVL.

CDR3 bases: TGTGCCAGCTCACCCCTGGGACTAGCGGGCGAACAAGAGACCCAGTACTTC. It codes for CASSPLGLAGEQETQYF. The rearrangement uses TRBV18 and TRBJ2-5; 12 bases are shared with TRBD2. Germline CDR1 reads KGHSH; CDR2 reads LQKENI. The CDR3 runs to 17 residues. J gave up 2 bases and V 3 bases, and 7 bases lay outside the gene matches.

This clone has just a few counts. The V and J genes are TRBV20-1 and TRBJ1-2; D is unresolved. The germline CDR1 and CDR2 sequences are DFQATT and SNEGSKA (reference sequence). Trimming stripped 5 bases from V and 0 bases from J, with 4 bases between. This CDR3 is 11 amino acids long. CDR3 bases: TGCAGTGCTGTGGCTAACTATGGCTACACCTTC. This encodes CSAVANYGYTF.

CDR3 bases: TGCGCCAGCAGCGGGGGAAATCGAGAGACCCAGTACTTC. The encoded protein is CASSGGNRETQYF. The chain couples TRBV5-1 to TRBJ2-5; tentatively, D is TRBD1 or TRBD2 (5 bases each). Per the germline V gene, CDR1 is SGHRS and CDR2 is YFSETQ. This CDR3 comprises 13 residues. V was cut by 4 bases and J by 4 bases, with 11 bases left in between.

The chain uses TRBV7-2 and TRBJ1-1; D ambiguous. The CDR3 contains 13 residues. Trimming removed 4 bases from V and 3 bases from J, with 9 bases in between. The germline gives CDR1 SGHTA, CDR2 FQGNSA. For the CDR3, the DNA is TGTGCCAGCAGCTCCCAGGAGGACACTGAAGCTTTCTTT. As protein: CASSSQEDTEAFF.

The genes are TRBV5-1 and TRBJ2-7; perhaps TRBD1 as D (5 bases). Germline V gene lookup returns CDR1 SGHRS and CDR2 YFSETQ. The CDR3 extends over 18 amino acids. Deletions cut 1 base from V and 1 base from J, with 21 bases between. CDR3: CASSLHGYGTGSSYEQYF. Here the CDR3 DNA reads TGCGCCAGCAGCTTGCATGGGTATGGTACAGGTTCATCCTACGAGCAGTACTTC.

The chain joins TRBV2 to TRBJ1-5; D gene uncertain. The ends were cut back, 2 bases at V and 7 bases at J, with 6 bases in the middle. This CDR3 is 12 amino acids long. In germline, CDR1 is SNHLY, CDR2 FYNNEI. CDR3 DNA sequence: TGTGCCAGCAGTGAATGGACCCAGCCCCAGCATTTT. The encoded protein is CASSEWTQPQHF.

The CDR3 bases are TGTGCCAGTAGTTACGACAGGGGCAATCAGCCCCAGCATTTT. It specifies CASSYDRGNQPQHF. This chain links TRBV19 with TRBJ1-5, with 7 positions matching TRBD1. The trim removed 5 bases at V and 2 bases at J, leaving 3 bases unmatched. Per germline, CDR1 LNHDA and CDR2 SQIVND (reference sequence). CDR3 length: 14 residues.

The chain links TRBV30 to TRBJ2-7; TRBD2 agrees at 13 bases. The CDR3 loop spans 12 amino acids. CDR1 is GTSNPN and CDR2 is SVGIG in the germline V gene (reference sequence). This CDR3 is CAWGRLAGGVEV. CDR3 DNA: TGTGCCTGGGGTCGACTAGCGGGAGGTGTGGAGGTC.

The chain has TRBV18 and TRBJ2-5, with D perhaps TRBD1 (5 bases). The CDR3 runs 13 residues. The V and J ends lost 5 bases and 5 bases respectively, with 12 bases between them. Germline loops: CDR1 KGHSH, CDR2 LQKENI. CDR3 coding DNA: TGTGCCAGCTCAACCGTCCAGGGTGAGACCCAGTACTTC. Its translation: CASSTVQGETQYF. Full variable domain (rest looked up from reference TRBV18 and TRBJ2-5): NAGVMQNPRHLVRRRGQEARLRCSPMKGHSHVYWYRQLPEEGLKFMVYLQKENIIDESGMPKERFSAEFPKEGPSILRIQQVVRGDSAAYFCASSTVQGETQYFGPGTRLLVL.

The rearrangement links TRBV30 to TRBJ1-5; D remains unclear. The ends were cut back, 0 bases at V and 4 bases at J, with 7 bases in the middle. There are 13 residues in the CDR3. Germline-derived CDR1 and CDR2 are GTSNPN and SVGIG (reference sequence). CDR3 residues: CAWSVGRNQPQHF. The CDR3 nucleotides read TGTGCCTGGAGTGTAGGCAGGAATCAGCCCCAGCATTTT.

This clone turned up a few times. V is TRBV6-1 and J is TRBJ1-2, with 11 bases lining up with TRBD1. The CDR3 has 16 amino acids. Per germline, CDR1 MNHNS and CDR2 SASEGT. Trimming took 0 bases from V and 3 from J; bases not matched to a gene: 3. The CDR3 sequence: CASSEAGTGGDYGYTF. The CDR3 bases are TGTGCCAGCAGTGAAGCTGGGACAGGGGGTGACTATGGCTACACCTTC.

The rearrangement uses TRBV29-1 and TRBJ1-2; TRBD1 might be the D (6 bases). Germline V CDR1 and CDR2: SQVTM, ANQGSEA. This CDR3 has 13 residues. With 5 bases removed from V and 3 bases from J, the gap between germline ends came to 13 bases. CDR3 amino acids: CSVSQGRDYGYTF. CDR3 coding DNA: TGCAGCGTTTCTCAGGGGCGCGACTATGGCTACACCTTC.

The DNA for the CDR3 is TGTGCCAGCAGTTATCTTGCCCTCTGGTATGGCTACACCTTC. Amino acid sequence: CASSYLALWYGYTF. The rearrangement joins TRBV6-6 to TRBJ1-2; D ambiguous. This CDR3 spans 14 amino acids. Germline CDR1 and CDR2: MNHNY and SVGAGI (reference sequence). Trimming took 3 bases from V and 5 from J, leaving 13 bases between them.

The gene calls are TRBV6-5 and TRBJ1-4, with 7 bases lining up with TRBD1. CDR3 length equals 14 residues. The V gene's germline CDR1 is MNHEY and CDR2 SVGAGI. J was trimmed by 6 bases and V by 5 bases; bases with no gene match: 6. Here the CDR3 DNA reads TGTGCCAGCAGTCGCAGACAGGGTTATGAAAAACTGTTTTTT. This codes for CASSRRQGYEKLFF.

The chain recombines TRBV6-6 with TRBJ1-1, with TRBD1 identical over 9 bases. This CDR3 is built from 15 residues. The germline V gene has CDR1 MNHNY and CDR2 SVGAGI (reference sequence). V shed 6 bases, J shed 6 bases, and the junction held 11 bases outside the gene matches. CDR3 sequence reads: CASRRDREGFSEAFF. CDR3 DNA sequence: TGTGCCAGCAGGAGGGACAGGGAAGGGTTCTCTGAAGCTTTCTTT.

CDR3 in DNA: TGCGCCAGCAGCCTCTCTAGCGGCTCCTACAATGAGCAGTTCTTC. Translating gives CASSLSSGSYNEQFF. The chain recombines TRBV4-1 with TRBJ2-1, with 7 nucleotides matching TRBD2. The CDR3 spans 15 residues. V was clipped by 4 bases and J by 0 bases; unmatched bases: 3. Germline CDR1 MGHRA, CDR2 YSYEKL.

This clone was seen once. The CDR3 loop is CASSNGLAGYEQYF. Written as DNA, the CDR3 is TGCGCCAGCAGCAACGGACTAGCGGGTTACGAGCAGTACTTC. The chain combines TRBV5-1 with TRBJ2-7; TRBD2 matches 11 bases. The CDR3 consists of 14 residues. V lost 4 bases to trimming and J lost 4 bases; unmatched junction nucleotides: 4. Germline CDR1 SGHRS, CDR2 YFSETQ.

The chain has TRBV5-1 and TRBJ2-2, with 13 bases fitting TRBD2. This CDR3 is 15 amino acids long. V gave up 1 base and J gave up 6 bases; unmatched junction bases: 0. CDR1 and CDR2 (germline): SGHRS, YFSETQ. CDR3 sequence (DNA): TGCGCCAGCAGCTTGACTAGCGGGAGGGCCGGGGAGCTGTTTTTT. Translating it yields CASSLTSGRAGELFF.

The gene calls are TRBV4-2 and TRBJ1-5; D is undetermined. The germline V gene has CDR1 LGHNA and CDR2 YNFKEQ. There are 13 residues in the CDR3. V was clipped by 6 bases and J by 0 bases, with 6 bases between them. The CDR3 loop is CASRSNSNQPQHF. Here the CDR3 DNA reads TGTGCCAGCAGAAGTAATAGCAATCAGCCCCAGCATTTT.

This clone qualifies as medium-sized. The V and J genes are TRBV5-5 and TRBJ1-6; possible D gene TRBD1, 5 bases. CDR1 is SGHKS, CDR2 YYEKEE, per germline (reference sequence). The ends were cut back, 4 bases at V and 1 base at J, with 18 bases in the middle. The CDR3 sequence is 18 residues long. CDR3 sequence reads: CASSTAVQGMSYNSPLHF. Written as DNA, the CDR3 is TGTGCCAGCAGCACGGCTGTCCAGGGAATGTCCTATAATTCACCCCTCCACTTT.

The CDR3 DNA sequence: TGTGCCAGCAGCCCTGACTTCGGCAATCAGCCCCAGCATTTT. It translates to CASSPDFGNQPQHF. This chain joins TRBV7-9 and TRBJ1-5; D remains ambiguous. V lost 5 bases, J lost 2 bases, and 10 bases lay in between. The CDR3 runs 14 residues. Germline CDR1 SEHNR, CDR2 FQNEAQ (reference sequence). The full variable domain, with the rest looked up from reference TRBV7-9 and TRBJ1-5, is DTGVSQNPRHKITKRGQNVTFRCDPISEHNRLYWYRQTLGQGPEFLTYFQNEAQLEKSRLLSDRFSAERPKGSFSTLEIQRTEQGDSAMYLCASSPDFGNQPQHFGDGTRLSIL.

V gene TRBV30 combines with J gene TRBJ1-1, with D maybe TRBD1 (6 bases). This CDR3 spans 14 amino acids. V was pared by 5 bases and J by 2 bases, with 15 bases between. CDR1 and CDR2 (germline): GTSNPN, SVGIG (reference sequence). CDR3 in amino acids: CAWQKWGANTEAFF. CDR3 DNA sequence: TGTGCCTGGCAAAAGTGGGGGGCAAACACTGAAGCTTTCTTT.